The following is a T cell receptor beta chain sequence with its context. Its antigen remains unknown. These data belong to a study of cytomegalovirus exposure and HLA in healthy donors. CDR1 SGHDT and CDR2 YYEEEE come from the germline V gene. The V gene lost 4 bases and the J gene lost 5 bases, with 15 bases spanning the gap. This CDR3 spans 14 amino acids. Study-wide findings and caveats: Three chains linked to CMV were shown in vitro to be specific for CMV antigens.

Clones were read by immunoSEQ multiplex PCR, and TCRdb kept only the in-frame ones, dropping some. The table lists 99,000 or so clones, approximately 86% of them singletons. The TCR comes from a young woman in good health and CMV-seropositive. Sequenced material: PBMCs. This chain joins TRBV5-6 and TRBJ1-1, with a tentative D call TRBD1 (6 bases). Written as DNA, the CDR3 is TGTGCCAGCAGCGGAACAGGGTTAGGTACTGAAGCTTTCTTT. Protein product: CASSGTGLGTEAFF.